This T cell receptor beta chain was sequenced during a study of cytomegalovirus exposure and HLA in healthy donors. Study-level points and caveats: Presence/absence results assume similar sequencing depth per donor, which may not hold.

Researchers ran the PCR with 60 Vbeta and 13 Jbeta primers. The assay was immunoSEQ multiplex PCR, and TCRdb's table has in-frame clones only and misses some. The sample holds some 130,000 clones, around 80% seen once. The V gene's germline CDR1 is MNHEY and CDR2 SMNVEV (reference sequence). The CDR3 sequence is 14 residues long. The V end lost 1 base, the J end lost 3 bases, and 10 bases lay between the germline ends. Notes on this clone: Its antigen is currently unknown.

This TCR derives from a man aged 35 to 55 in good health and CMV-seropositive. The J gene is TRBJ2-7, the V gene TRBV27; D is perhaps TRBD1 (6 bases). Input material: PBMCs. For the CDR3, the DNA is TGTGCCAGCAGTTTATGGGGACAAAACTACGAGCAGTACTTC. Its translation: CASSLWGQNYEQYF.